This TCR beta chain came from a study of low-dose radiotherapy and immunotherapy resistance in tumors. Study-level background: Intravenous ipilimumab 1 mg/kg every six weeks was given with nivolumab 240 mg every two weeks.

The table lists this clonotype with many counts. TRAV and TRBV primers primed cDNA for both TCRalpha and TCRbeta. With a constant-region primer and a V-primer adapter, TCRs were subjected to approximately 20 PCR cycles of amplification. In vitro transcription served to amplify the mRNA that had been isolated. A single record per CDR3 protein comes from TCRdb applying MiXCR to the reads. Of 57,000 or so distinct CDR3 sequences in the sample, about 23% are singletons; the top ten hold around 5%. The sample's time point: before trial treatment. Donors, who were enrolled in a single-arm phase I dose-escalation trial, received nivolumab, ipilimumab, aspirin, low-dose cyclophosphamide and low-dose radiotherapy. Eligibility was restricted to patients presenting with advanced solid tumors that lacked tumor-infiltrating lymphocytes. V lost 6 bases and J lost 2, with 19 bases in between. The CDR3 totals 15 residues. Germline CDR1 is SQVTM and CDR2 is ANQGSEA.

The J gene is TRBJ1-2, the V gene TRBV29-1, with D possibly being TRBD1 (5 bases). The sequence was obtained from a male donor with prostate cancer. Here the sequenced sample was PBMCs, taken before treatment. CDR3 DNA sequence: TGCAGCGTAGATTCTCGGGGACGTTCGAACTATGGCTACACCTTC. It is translated as CSVDSRGRSNYGYTF.